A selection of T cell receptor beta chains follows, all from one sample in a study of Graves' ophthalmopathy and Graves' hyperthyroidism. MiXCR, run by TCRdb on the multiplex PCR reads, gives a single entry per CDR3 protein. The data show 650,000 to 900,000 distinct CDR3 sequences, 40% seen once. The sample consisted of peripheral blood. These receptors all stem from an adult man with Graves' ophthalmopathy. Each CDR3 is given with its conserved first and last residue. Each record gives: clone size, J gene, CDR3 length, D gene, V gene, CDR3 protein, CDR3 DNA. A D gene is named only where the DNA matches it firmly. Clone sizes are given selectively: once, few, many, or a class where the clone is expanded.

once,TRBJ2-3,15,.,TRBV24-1,CATSDPGFGTDTQYF,TGTGCCACCAGTGATCCGGGCTTCGGCACAGATACGCAGTATTTT
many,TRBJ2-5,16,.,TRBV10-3,CAISEGVVASEETQYF,TGTGCCATCAGTGAAGGGGTAGTGGCGAGCGAAGAGACCCAGTACTTC
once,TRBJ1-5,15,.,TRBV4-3,CASRRLDQPREPQHF,TGCGCCAGCAGGCGTCTGGATCAGCCCAGGGAGCCCCAGCATTTT
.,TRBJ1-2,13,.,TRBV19,CASSAGQRDGYTF,TGTGCCAGTAGCGCCGGACAGAGGGACGGCTACACCTTC
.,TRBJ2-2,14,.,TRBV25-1,CASSYSGGPGELFF,TGTGCCAGCAGTTACTCCGGGGGGCCCGGGGAGCTGTTTTTT
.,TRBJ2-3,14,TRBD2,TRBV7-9,CASSDSGTWDTQYF,TGCGCCAGCAGCGATAGCGGGACGTGGGATACGCAGTATTTT
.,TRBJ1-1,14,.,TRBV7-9,CASSPKTRTASLKF,TGTGCCAGCAGCCCCAAAACGAGGACAGCCTCGCTCAAGTTT
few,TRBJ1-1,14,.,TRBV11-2,CASKLGGANTEAFF,TGTGCCAGCAAACTGGGGGGGGCGAACACTGAAGCTTTCTTT
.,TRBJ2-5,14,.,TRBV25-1,CASSVTTGQETQYF,TGTGCCAGCAGTGTCACGACAGGTCAAGAGACCCAGTACTTC
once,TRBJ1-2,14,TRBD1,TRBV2,CASVERQGAGGYTF,TGTGCCAGCGTTGAACGACAGGGGGCAGGAGGCTACACCTTC
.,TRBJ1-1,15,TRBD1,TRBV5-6,CASSLGQGEILGAFF,TGTGCCAGCAGCTTGGGCCAGGGGGAAATCTTAGGAGCTTTCTTT
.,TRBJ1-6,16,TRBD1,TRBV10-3,CAIGRQGQSYNSPLHF,TGTGCCATCGGCCGCCAGGGACAGAGTTATAATTCACCCCTCCACTTT
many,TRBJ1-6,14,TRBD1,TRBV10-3,CAISGDRGPSPLHF,TGTGCCATCAGTGGGGACAGGGGGCCTTCACCCCTCCACTTT
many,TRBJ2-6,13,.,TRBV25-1,CASSRSGANVLTF,TGTGCCAGCAGTCGATCTGGGGCCAACGTCCTGACTTTC
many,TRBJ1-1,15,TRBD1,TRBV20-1,CSARGTGGGDTEAFF,TGCAGTGCTAGAGGGACAGGGGGCGGGGACACTGAAGCTTTCTTT
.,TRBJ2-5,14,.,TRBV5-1,CASSLDAIKETQYF,TGCGCCAGCAGCTTGGACGCCATAAAAGAGACCCAGTACTTC
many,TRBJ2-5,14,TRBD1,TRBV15,CATSRDRAQETQYF,TGTGCCACCAGCAGGGACAGGGCCCAAGAGACCCAGTACTTC
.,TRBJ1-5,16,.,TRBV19,CASSPLQVPNNQPQHF,TGTGCCAGTAGCCCATTACAGGTTCCTAACAATCAGCCCCAGCATTTT
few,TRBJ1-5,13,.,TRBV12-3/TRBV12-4,CASTLGGNQPQHF,TGTGCCAGCACCCTAGGGGGAAATCAGCCCCAGCATTTT
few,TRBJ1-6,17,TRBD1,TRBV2,CASSLRVGQGARSPLHF,TGTGCCAGCAGTTTAAGGGTGGGACAGGGGGCGAGGTCACCCCTCCACTTT
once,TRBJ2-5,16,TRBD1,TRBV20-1,CSARIPGQGLAVVQYF,TGCAGTGCTAGAATTCCGGGACAGGGTTTAGCTGTGGTGCAGTACTTC
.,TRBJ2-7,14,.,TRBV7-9,CASSLVRGVHEQYF,TGTGCCAGCAGCCTCGTCAGGGGAGTGCACGAGCAGTACTTC
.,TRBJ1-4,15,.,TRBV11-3,CASSLNGQGGEKLFF,TGTGCCAGCAGCTTAAACGGGCAGGGAGGAGAAAAACTGTTTTTT
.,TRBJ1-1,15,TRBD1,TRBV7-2,CASHYETGVDTEAFF,TGTGCCAGCCATTACGAGACAGGGGTTGACACTGAAGCTTTCTTT
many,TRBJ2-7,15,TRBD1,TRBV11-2,CASSSAGTGYYEQYF,TGTGCCAGCAGCTCGGCCGGGACAGGGTACTACGAGCAGTACTTC
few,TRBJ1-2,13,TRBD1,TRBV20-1,CSARGQGTGGYTF,TGCAGTGCTAGAGGACAGGGAACAGGGGGCTACACCTTC
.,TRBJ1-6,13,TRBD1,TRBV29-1,CSVVTGYGSPLHF,TGCAGCGTTGTGACAGGGTACGGTTCACCCCTCCACTTT
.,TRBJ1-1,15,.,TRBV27,CASSLSRARNTEAFF,TGTGCCAGCAGTTTAAGTCGGGCGCGGAACACTGAAGCTTTCTTT
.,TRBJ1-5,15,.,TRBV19,CASSSQGSGRNYEHF,TGTGCCAGTAGTTCCCAGGGTAGCGGGAGGAACTACGAGCATTTT
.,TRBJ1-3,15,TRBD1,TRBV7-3,CASSFTGTGRNTIYF,TGTGCCAGCAGCTTTACGGGGACAGGGCGAAACACCATATATTTT
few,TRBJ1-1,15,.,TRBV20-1,CSAGASFRENTEAFF,TGCAGTGCTGGGGCCTCTTTTAGGGAGAACACTGAAGCTTTCTTT
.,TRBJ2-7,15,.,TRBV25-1,CASSLYPDGSYEQYF,TGTGCCAGCAGTTTGTACCCGGACGGATCCTACGAGCAGTACTTC
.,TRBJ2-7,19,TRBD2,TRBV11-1,CASSLELGLAGGETYEQYF,TGTGCCAGCAGCTTAGAATTGGGACTAGCGGGGGGAGAGACCTACGAGCAGTACTTC
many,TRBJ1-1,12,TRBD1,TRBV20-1,CSAEGTGDEAFF,TGCAGTGCTGAGGGGACAGGCGACGAAGCTTTCTTT
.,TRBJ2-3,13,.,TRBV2,CASSPPGRGTQYF,TGTGCCAGCAGCCCCCCCGGCCGAGGTACGCAGTATTTT
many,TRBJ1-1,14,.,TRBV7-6,CASSPIQTGTEAFF,TGTGCCAGCAGCCCAATTCAGACAGGCACTGAAGCTTTCTTT
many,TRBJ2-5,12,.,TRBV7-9,CASSDGAETQYF,TGTGCCAGCAGCGATGGGGCGGAGACCCAGTACTTC
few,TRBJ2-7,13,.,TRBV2,CASSPQMDTEQYF,TGTGCCAGCAGTCCTCAAATGGACACCGAGCAGTACTTC
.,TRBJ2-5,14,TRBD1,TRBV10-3,CAISGQGQWETQYF,TGTGCCATCAGCGGACAGGGGCAGTGGGAGACCCAGTACTTC
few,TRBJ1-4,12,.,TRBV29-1,CSQGWSNEKLFF,TGCAGCCAAGGTTGGAGTAATGAAAAACTGTTTTTT
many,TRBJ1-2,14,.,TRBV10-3,CAISESGSNYGYTF,TGTGCCATCAGTGAGTCGGGCAGCAACTATGGCTACACCTTC
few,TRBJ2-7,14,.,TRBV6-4,CASSYRDTAYEQYF,TGTGCCAGCAGTTACCGGGACACCGCCTACGAGCAGTACTTC
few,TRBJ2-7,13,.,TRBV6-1,CASSKASSYEQYF,TGTGCCAGCAGTAAAGCAAGCTCCTACGAGCAGTACTTC
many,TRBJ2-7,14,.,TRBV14,CASSPRNNAYEQYF,TGTGCCAGCAGCCCTAGGAACAATGCCTACGAGCAGTACTTC
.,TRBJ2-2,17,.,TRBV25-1,CASRATSIPKNTGGLFF,TGTGCCAGCCGAGCAACGTCGATACCTAAGAACACCGGGGGGCTGTTTTTT
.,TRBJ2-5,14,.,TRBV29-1,CSVEGLGGGETQYF,TGCAGCGTTGAAGGTTTGGGAGGGGGAGAGACCCAGTACTTC
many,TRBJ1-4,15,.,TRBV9,CASSPRGHGNEKLFF,TGTGCCAGCAGCCCCAGGGGCCACGGCAATGAAAAACTGTTTTTT
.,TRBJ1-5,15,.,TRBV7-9,CASSKSRVTNQPQHF,TGTGCCAGCAGCAAGTCCAGGGTAACCAATCAGCCCCAGCATTTT
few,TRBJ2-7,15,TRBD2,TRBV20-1,CSARIRLAGSYEQYF,TGCAGTGCTAGAATACGCCTAGCGGGGAGCTACGAGCAGTACTTC
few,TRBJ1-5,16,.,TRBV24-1,CASSSKPGHGQQPQHF,TGTGCCAGCAGTTCGAAACCGGGACACGGCCAACAGCCCCAGCATTTT
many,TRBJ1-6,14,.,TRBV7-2,CASSLRDSNSPLHF,TGTGCCAGCAGCCTCAGGGATTCAAATTCACCCCTCCACTTT
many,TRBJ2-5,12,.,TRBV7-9,CASSAQGETQYF,TGTGCCAGCAGCGCTCAGGGAGAGACCCAGTACTTC
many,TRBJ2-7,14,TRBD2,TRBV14,CASSPRPGRNEQYF,TGTGCCAGCAGCCCGCGGCCCGGGAGGAACGAGCAGTACTTC
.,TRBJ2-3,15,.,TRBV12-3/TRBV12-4,CASGLGTGSTDTQYF,TGTGCTAGTGGTTTGGGAACAGGCAGCACAGATACGCAGTATTTT
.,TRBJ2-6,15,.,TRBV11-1,CASSPVLSGANVLTF,TGTGCCAGCAGCCCAGTCCTCTCTGGGGCCAACGTCCTGACTTTC